These 28 T cell receptor beta chains were all obtained from the same sample, sequenced in a study of blood T cell repertoires in COVID-19 (dated by TCRdb to 2018 to 2020). Libraries came from the immunoSEQ multiplex PCR assay. The table comes from immuneACCESS by way of TCRdb, which keeps in-frame sequences with V and J called. Part of the clones is missing from these tables; in studies checked, under half for an unresolved V gene and the rest for unknown reasons. The sample contains 35,000 to 45,000 clones, about 88% of them found a single time. In total, the top ten clones hold around 2.5% of the sample. The sample consisted of peripheral blood. The receptors were gathered from a human donor in a cohort sampled during active COVID-19.

The chain combines TRBV4-1 with TRBJ2-7, with a weak D call TRBD2 (5 bases). From germline, CDR1 is MGHRA and CDR2 YSYEKL. The length of the CDR3 is 12 residues. With 5 bases removed from V and 4 bases from J, the gap between germline ends came to 9 bases. The CDR3 nucleotides are TGCGCCAGCAGCTCCACTAGGTACGAGCAGTACTTC. This translates into CASSSTRYEQYF.

V gene TRBV18 combines with J gene TRBJ2-7; D gene unclear. There are 11 residues in the CDR3. V dropped 2 bases and J dropped 6 bases, with 5 bases sitting between them. Germline V gene sequence: CDR1 KGHSH, CDR2 LQKENI. CDR3 DNA: TGTGCCAGCTCACCAGGAGTCGAGCAGTACTTC. Encoded protein: CASSPGVEQYF.

The chain has TRBV2 and TRBJ2-1; TRBD1 matches 9 bases. J gave up 6 bases and V 5 bases, and 2 bases lay outside the gene matches. CDR3 length: 13 residues. Germline V gene data show CDR1 as SNHLY and CDR2 as FYNNEI. CDR3 sequence (DNA): TGTGCCAGCAGTCGACAGGGGGTCAATGAGCAGTTCTTC. It encodes CASSRQGVNEQFF.

The rearrangement uses TRBV28 and TRBJ1-2; the match to TRBD1 covers 11 bases. The CDR3 covers 15 residues. CDR1 and CDR2 from the germline V gene are MDHEN and SYDVKM. Unmatched junction bases numbered 6, after V lost 5 bases and J lost 4 bases. The CDR3 DNA is TGTGCCAGCAGTCCCGGGACAGGGGGGGGCTATGGCTACACCTTC. Translating it yields CASSPGTGGGYGYTF.

The chain combines TRBV3-1 (or the pseudogene TRBV3-2) with TRBJ1-1; D uncertain. Trimming took off 1 base at V and 0 bases at J, with 9 bases between the two ends. CDR1 is LGHDT and CDR2 is YNNKEL in the germline V gene (reference sequence). The length of the CDR3 is 15 residues. Here the CDR3 DNA reads TGTGCCAGCAGCCAAGGGGCCAACATGAACACTGAAGCTTTCTTT. Translated, it gives CASSQGANMNTEAFF.

The CDR3 region is CASSYGQGIYGYTF. In DNA, the CDR3 is TGTGCCAGCAGTTACGGGCAGGGGATTTATGGCTACACCTTC. The J gene is TRBJ1-2, the V gene TRBV6-5; D is perhaps TRBD1 (6 bases). The CDR3 length is 14 residues. CDR1 and CDR2 (germline): MNHEY, SVGAGI. Between the trimmed V and J ends, which lost 2 bases and 5 bases, there was a span of 12 bases.

The V call is TRBV5-4, the J call TRBJ2-3, with TRBD2 matching 9 bases. The CDR3 length is 16 residues. J gave up 9 bases and V 1 base, and 12 bases lay outside the gene matches. Germline-derived CDR1 and CDR2 are SGHNT and YYREEE (reference sequence). CDR3 sequence (DNA): TGTGCCAGCAGCTTGCCCTTAGCGGGGGTCAGGGGCACGCAGTATTTT. Amino acids: CASSLPLAGVRGTQYF.

CDR3 sequence reads: CASSQSETGHSFVYGYTF. The CDR3 coding sequence is TGCGCCAGCAGCCAGTCGGAGACAGGGCACAGCTTTGTCTATGGCTACACCTTC. The gene calls are TRBV4-1 and TRBJ1-2, with 7 bases lining up with TRBD1. V was pared by 3 bases and J by 4 bases, with 17 bases of the junction left unmatched. Germline V gives CDR1 MGHRA, CDR2 YSYEKL. The CDR3 covers 18 residues.

The chain links TRBV29-1 to TRBJ1-2, with D possibly matching TRBD1 (5 bases). CDR1 is SQVTM, CDR2 ANQGSEA, per germline. The CDR3 loop spans 12 amino acids. Deletions cut 7 bases from V and 7 bases from J, with 16 bases between. CDR3 DNA: TGCAGCGCTCAACCGGGGGAGGCTGGCTACACCTTC. Protein product: CSAQPGEAGYTF.

The chain carries TRBV6-5 and TRBJ1-1; tentatively, D is TRBD1 (5 bases). The CDR3 sequence is 13 residues long. Germline CDR1 is MNHEY and CDR2 is SVGAGI. Between the trimmed V and J ends, which lost 8 bases and 5 bases, there was a span of 15 bases. CDR3 coding DNA: TGTGCCAGCTTCTCCTCAGGGAGGACTGAAGCTTTCTTT. Protein: CASFSSGRTEAFF.

Regarding this clone: In the same sample, other DNA sequences code for this CDR3. This chain links TRBV2 with TRBJ1-2, with 9 nucleotides matching TRBD1. The V and J ends lost 6 bases and 1 base, in that order; junction bases with no gene match: 3. Germline CDR1 SNHLY, CDR2 FYNNEI. CDR3 length: 14 amino acids. The CDR3, as DNA: TGTGCCAGCAGGGGACAGGGTATTAACTATGGCTACACCTTC. The encoded protein is CASRGQGINYGYTF.

This chain links TRBV30 with TRBJ1-6, with TRBD1 matching over 10 bases. In germline, CDR1 is GTSNPN, CDR2 SVGIG (reference sequence). V was clipped by 5 bases and J by 10 bases; unmatched bases: 5. The CDR3 length is 13 residues. The CDR3 protein is CAWAGTGESPLHF. CDR3 sequence (DNA): TGTGCCTGGGCCGGGACAGGGGAGTCACCCCTCCACTTT.

The chain employs TRBV6-5 and TRBJ2-1; tentative D call: TRBD2 (5 bases). V was trimmed by 4 bases and J by 9 bases, leaving 13 bases between them. The CDR3 contains 13 residues. Looked up from germline, CDR1 is MNHEY and CDR2 is SVGAGI. This CDR3 is CASSSFGGGEQFF. As DNA, the CDR3 is TGTGCCAGCAGTTCTTTCGGAGGCGGTGAGCAGTTCTTC.

The gene calls are TRBV19 and TRBJ1-2, with a tentative D call TRBD1 (6 bases). V lost 6 bases, J lost 7 bases, and 15 bases lay in between. The CDR3 runs 13 residues. Germline V gives CDR1 LNHDA, CDR2 SQIVND (reference sequence). The CDR3 nucleotides are TGTGCCAGTAGACAGGGAAATGCAGGTGGCTACACCTTC. Translated: CASRQGNAGGYTF.

The rearrangement links TRBV28 to TRBJ1-4; 7 bases align to TRBD1. Germline CDR1 and CDR2: MDHEN and SYDVKM. The CDR3 extends over 15 amino acids. The J segment lost 2 bases and the V segment lost 5 bases, leaving 5 bases of the junction unmatched. The CDR3 nucleotides are TGTGCCAGCAGTCAATGGGACAGCACTAATGAAAAACTGTTTTTT. Protein sequence: CASSQWDSTNEKLFF. The entire variable domain, with the rest obtained from reference TRBV28 and TRBJ1-4, is as follows: DVKVTQSSRYLVKRTGEKVFLECVQDMDHENMFWYRQDPGLGLRLIYFSYDVKMKEKGDIPEGYSVSREKKERFSLILESASTNQTSMYLCASSQWDSTNEKLFFGSGTQLSVL.

The chain couples TRBV7-2 to TRBJ2-5; weak D call: TRBD1 (6 bases). This CDR3 spans 17 amino acids. Deletions cut 4 bases from V and 2 bases from J, with 20 bases between. Germline V gene data show CDR1 as SGHTA and CDR2 as FQGNSA. The CDR3 here is CASSSRSQDSRQETQYF. The CDR3 DNA sequence: TGTGCCAGCAGCTCCCGATCCCAGGACAGCCGGCAAGAGACCCAGTACTTC.

The chain has TRBV19 and TRBJ2-3; no clear D gene. The V gene's germline CDR1 is LNHDA and CDR2 SQIVND (reference sequence). V dropped 11 bases and J dropped 4 bases, with 10 bases sitting between them. This CDR3 spans 11 amino acids. The CDR3: CAYKEPDTQYF. CDR3 nucleotide sequence: TGTGCCTACAAGGAGCCAGATACGCAGTATTTT.

Only one count was recorded for this clone. The chain links TRBV3-1 (or the pseudogene TRBV3-2) to TRBJ1-2; tentative D call: TRBD1 (5 bases). The CDR3 is made up of 12 amino acids. Trimming shortened V by 4 bases and J by 6 bases, and 9 bases separated the two germline ends. Germline CDR1 is LGHDT and CDR2 is YNNKEL (reference sequence). CDR3: CASSLQGNGYTF. The CDR3, as DNA: TGTGCCAGCAGCCTCCAGGGTAATGGCTACACCTTC.

The CDR3 DNA reads TGTGCCATCTCCGAGCGGGGGGGACCAGATACGCAGTATTTT. This translates into CAISERGGPDTQYF. This chain joins TRBV27 and TRBJ2-3; 10 bases fit TRBD2. The germline V gene has CDR1 MNHEY and CDR2 SMNVEV (reference sequence). Trimming cost V 10 bases and J 4 bases; bases outside gene matches: 8. CDR3 length: 14 residues.

The chain carries TRBV4-1 and TRBJ1-1; D is perhaps TRBD1 (6 bases). This CDR3 has 16 residues. CDR1 is MGHRA and CDR2 is YSYEKL in the germline V gene. V lost 4 bases, J lost 0 bases, and 15 bases lay in between. CDR3 sequence (DNA): TGCGCCAGCAGCCTACATCTGGACAGCGTGAACACTGAAGCTTTCTTT. Translation gives CASSLHLDSVNTEAFF.

V usage is TRBV29-1 and J usage is TRBJ2-1; 9 positions agree with TRBD2. Germline V gene data show CDR1 as SQVTM and CDR2 as ANQGSEA. V was clipped by 8 bases and J by 6 bases; unmatched bases: 8. This CDR3 spans 13 amino acids. The CDR3 spells CSSGTSLPNEQFF. The CDR3 DNA follows: TGCAGCAGCGGGACTAGCCTCCCCAATGAGCAGTTCTTC.

The chain uses TRBV28 and TRBJ2-3; no clear D. V lost 1 base and J 7 bases, leaving 6 bases between the germline ends. Germline V gene lookup returns CDR1 MDHEN and CDR2 SYDVKM. The CDR3 runs to 12 residues. The CDR3 nucleotides are TGTGCCAGCAGTTTATACGGGTATACGCAGTATTTT. Translating it yields CASSLYGYTQYF.

The J gene is TRBJ1-5, the V gene TRBV10-2, with D possibly matching TRBD1 (6 bases). Trimming pared 6 bases from V and 4 bases from J, leaving 10 bases between. In germline, CDR1 is WSHSY, CDR2 SAAADI. The CDR3 loop spans 13 amino acids. The CDR3 loop reads CASSFGQNQPQHF. The CDR3 DNA reads TGCGCCAGCAGCTTCGGACAGAATCAGCCCCAGCATTTT.

The genes are TRBV21-1 and TRBJ1-6; the table's D gene call, TRBD1, was not cross checked with the DNA. TRBV21-1 is marked as a pseudogene. The CDR3 length is 18 residues. In DNA form, the CDR3 reads TGTGCCAGCAGCCGTACCGTGACAGGGGGGAGTAATAATTCACCCCTCCACTTT. It encodes CASSRTVTGGSNNSPLHF.

The chain is built from TRBV4-1 and TRBJ2-1; weak D call: TRBD1 (6 bases). Germline V gives CDR1 MGHRA, CDR2 YSYEKL. This CDR3 has 16 amino acids. The V gene lost 0 bases and the J gene lost 2 bases, with 11 bases spanning the gap. CDR3 loop: CASSQDISGAYNEQFF. The CDR3 DNA reads TGCGCCAGCAGCCAAGATATCTCAGGGGCCTACAATGAGCAGTTCTTC.

The chain couples TRBV24-1 to TRBJ2-5; D may be TRBD1 (5 bases). This CDR3 is built from 16 residues. V was pared by 2 bases and J by 5 bases, with 17 bases between. Per the germline V gene, CDR1 is KGHDR and CDR2 is SFDVKD. Written as DNA, the CDR3 is TGTGCCACCAGTGATTCGGATGGGGCGCCCCGGGAGACCCAGTACTTC. It codes for CATSDSDGAPRETQYF.

This chain joins TRBV29-1 and TRBJ2-1; 7 bases line up with TRBD1. Germline CDR1 reads SQVTM; CDR2 reads ANQGSEA. Germline trimming cut 6 bases from V and 5 bases from J; bases unmatched to any gene: 10. The length of the CDR3 is 14 residues. This CDR3 is CSVEGAFWDNEQFF. The DNA for the CDR3 is TGCAGCGTAGAGGGGGCTTTTTGGGACAATGAGCAGTTCTTC.

V and J are TRBV20-1 and TRBJ2-5, with a possible D match to TRBD2 (6 bases). Germline lookup yields CDR1 DFQATT and CDR2 SNEGSKA (reference sequence). There are 11 residues in the CDR3. Between the trimmed V and J ends, which lost 6 bases and 5 bases, there was a span of 10 bases. CDR3 DNA sequence: TGCAGTGCGAGACGGGGGGAGACCCAGTACTTC. It translates to CSARRGETQYF.